This T cell receptor beta chain derives from a study of blood T cell repertoires in COVID-19. CDR1 and CDR2 from the germline V gene are MNHEY and SVGAGI. The V and J ends lost 2 bases and 2 bases respectively, with 3 bases between them. CDR3 length equals 12 residues. Sequenced by immunoSEQ multiplex PCR; TCRdb stores in-frame clones only, minus some. The sample has roughly 220,000 clones; about 85% are singletons. The chain has TRBV6-5 and TRBJ1-1; D gene unclear. The receptor was isolated from a middle-aged man who had recovered from COVID-19. The source material was peripheral blood. The CDR3 DNA is TGTGCCAGCAGTTACCCTAACACTGAAGCTTTCTTT. Amino acid sequence: CASSYPNTEAFF.